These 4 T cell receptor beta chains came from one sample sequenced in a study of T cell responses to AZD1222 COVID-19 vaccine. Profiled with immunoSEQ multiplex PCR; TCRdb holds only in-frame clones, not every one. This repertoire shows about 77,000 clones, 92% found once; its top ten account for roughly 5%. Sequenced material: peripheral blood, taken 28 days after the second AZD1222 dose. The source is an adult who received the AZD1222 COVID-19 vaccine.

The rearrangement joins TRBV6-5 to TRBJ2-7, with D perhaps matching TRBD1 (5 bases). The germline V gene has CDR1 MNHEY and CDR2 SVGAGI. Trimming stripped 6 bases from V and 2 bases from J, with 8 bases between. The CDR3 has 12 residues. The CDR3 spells CASSSRAYEQYF. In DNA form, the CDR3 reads TGTGCCAGCAGCTCCAGGGCCTACGAGCAGTACTTC.

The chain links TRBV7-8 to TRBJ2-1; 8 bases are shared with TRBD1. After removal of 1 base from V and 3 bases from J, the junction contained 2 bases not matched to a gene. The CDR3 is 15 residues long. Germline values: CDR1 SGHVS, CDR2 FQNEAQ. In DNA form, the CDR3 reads TGTGCCAGCAGCTTAGTACAGGGGGGCTACAATGAGCAGTTCTTC. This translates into CASSLVQGGYNEQFF.

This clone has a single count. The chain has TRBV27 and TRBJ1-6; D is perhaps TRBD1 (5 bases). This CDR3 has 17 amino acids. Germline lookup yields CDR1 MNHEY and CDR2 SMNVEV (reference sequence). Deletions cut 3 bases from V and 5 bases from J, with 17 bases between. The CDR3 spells CASSFARDGVDNSPLHF. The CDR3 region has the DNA TGTGCCAGCAGTTTTGCCCGGGACGGGGTGGATAATTCACCCCTCCACTTT.

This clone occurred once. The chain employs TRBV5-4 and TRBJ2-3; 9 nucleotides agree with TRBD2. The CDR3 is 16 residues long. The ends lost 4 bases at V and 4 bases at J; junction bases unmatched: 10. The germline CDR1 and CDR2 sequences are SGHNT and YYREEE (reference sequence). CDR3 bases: TGTGCCAGCAGCGATGCCGGCGGGAGGGCCGCAGATACGCAGTATTTT. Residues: CASSDAGGRAADTQYF.